There are a few counts of the clone carrying this T cell receptor (beta chain). Only in-frame clones appear in the TCRdb table, and some are missing; sequencing was by immunoSEQ multiplex PCR. The table shows tens of thousands of clones, with 84% occurring only once. The V end was cut by 6 bases, the J end by 6 bases, with 8 bases between. The CDR3 totals 11 residues. Looked up from germline, CDR1 is SGHVS and CDR2 is FQNEAQ. The data originate from a study of radiotherapy plus CTLA-4 blockade in lung cancer. Study-level information: There were objective responses in around 18% of patients, and about 31% had disease control.

V usage is TRBV7-8 and J usage is TRBJ1-1; D may be TRBD1 (6 bases). This receptor was taken from a human donor with non-small cell lung cancer whose response to radiotherapy plus ipilimumab could not be evaluated. This material consisted of peripheral blood, taken from a patient treated with radiotherapy plus ipilimumab. The DNA of the CDR3 is TGTGCCAGCAGACAGGGTGCTGAAGCTTTCTTT. The encoded protein is CASRQGAEAFF.